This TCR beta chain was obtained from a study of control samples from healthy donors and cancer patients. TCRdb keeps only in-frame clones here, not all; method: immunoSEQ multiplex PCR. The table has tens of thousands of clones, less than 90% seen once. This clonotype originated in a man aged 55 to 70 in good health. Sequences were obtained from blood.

The CDR3 sequence is CASSFRTGGDYGYTF. DNA for the CDR3: TGTGCCAGCAGCTTCCGGACAGGGGGCGACTATGGCTACACCTTC. V is TRBV7-2 and J is TRBJ1-2, with 11 positions matching TRBD1. This CDR3 is 15 amino acids long. Trimming took 3 bases from V and 3 from J; bases not matched to a gene: 3. Germline lookup yields CDR1 SGHTA and CDR2 FQGNSA. Combining the CDR3 with reference TRBV7-2 and TRBJ1-2 gives the whole variable domain GAGVSQSPSNKVTEKGKDVELRCDPISGHTALYWYRQSLGQGLEFLIYFQGNSAPDKSGLPSDRFSAERTGGSVSTLTIQRTQQEDSAVYLCASSFRTGGDYGYTFGSGTRLTVV.